This TCR beta chain was captured by sequencing in a study of blood T cell repertoires in COVID-19. For the study at large: In each case, the material was cDNA or gDNA derived from T cells, B-cell-depleted T cells, or PBMCs.

Participants were aged roughly 18 to 100 years from about two dozen US areas. Before being deemed recovered, Cohort 3 donors had two negative PCRs, clearance, or symptom resolution. Original processing notes: Quantification of nucleated cells was approximated via reference gene primer amplification. Libraries were prepared by immunoSEQ multiplex PCR; TCRdb keeps only in-frame clonotypes and omits some of them. That table gives V, J and clone size, and the DNA gave D and trimming. The sample consists of a few hundred thousand clones, roughly 84% of them appearing once. The germline V gene has CDR1 SGHRS and CDR2 YFSETQ. With 5 bases removed from V and 1 base from J, the gap between germline ends came to 12 bases. This CDR3 has 14 amino acids.

J is TRBJ1-1 and V is TRBV5-1; tentative D call: TRBD1 (5 bases). The receptor's source is a woman aged 35 to 49 who had recovered from COVID-19. The sequencing sample was made of PBMCs or T cells enriched from blood (not recorded which). In DNA, the CDR3 is TGCGCCAGCAGGAGCAACAGGCCGAACACTGAAGCTTTCTTT. Protein sequence: CASRSNRPNTEAFF. Drawing the rest from reference TRBV5-1 and TRBJ1-1, the complete variable domain is KAGVTQTPRYLIKTRGQQVTLSCSPISGHRSVSWYQQTPGQGLQFLFEYFSETQRNKGNFPGRFSGRQFSNSRSEMNVSTLELGDSALYLCASRSNRPNTEAFFGQGTRLTVV.